The 23 T cell receptor beta chains below all came from one sample that was sequenced in a study of cytomegalovirus exposure and HLA in healthy donors. With 60 Vbeta and 13 Jbeta primers, the PCR was carried out. This table comes from immunoSEQ multiplex PCR, and its TCRdb copy is limited to in-frame clones, with some not included. The table has approximately 150,000 clones, 75% to 85% seen once. The specimen was PBMCs. The origin of the receptors is a woman in her twenties or thirties in good health and CMV-seropositive.

This clone has a single count. The rearrangement joins TRBV30 to TRBJ1-2; TRBD1 aligns across 9 bases. J was trimmed by 8 bases and V by 0 bases; bases with no gene match: 4. Germline loops: CDR1 GTSNPN, CDR2 SVGIG (reference sequence). CDR3 size: 13 residues. Here the CDR3 reads CAWSVDRGLGYTF. CDR3 in DNA: TGTGCCTGGAGTGTAGACAGGGGGTTGGGCTACACCTTC.

This clone appeared a single time. The chain employs TRBV5-4 and TRBJ2-2; TRBD1 matches 8 bases. There are 15 residues in the CDR3. V dropped 4 bases and J dropped 1; count of bases not matched to a gene: 3. Per the germline V gene, CDR1 is SGHNT and CDR2 is YYREEE (reference sequence). DNA of the CDR3: TGTGCCAGCAGCCCCGGGACAGGGAACACCGGGGAGCTGTTTTTT. Residues: CASSPGTGNTGELFF.

The chain carries TRBV5-1 and TRBJ1-2; TRBD1 might be the D (5 bases). In germline, CDR1 is SGHRS, CDR2 YFSETQ. Trimming shortened V by 3 bases and J by 1 base, and 19 bases separated the two germline ends. The CDR3 runs 17 residues. CDR3 loop: CASSSSSGGGFNYGYTF. The CDR3 coding sequence is TGCGCCAGCAGCTCCTCTTCTGGGGGAGGCTTTAACTATGGCTACACCTTC.

The chain employs TRBV11-3 and TRBJ2-7, with TRBD2 identical over 15 bases. The CDR3 contains 17 residues. The V and J ends lost 4 bases and 6 bases, in that order; junction bases with no gene match: 10. Germline V gives CDR1 SGHNT, CDR2 YENEEA. The CDR3 DNA reads as TGTGCCAGCAGCTCCGCGGGACTAGCGGGAGGAGTAGGCGAGCAGTACTTC. As protein: CASSSAGLAGGVGEQYF.

The chain uses TRBV6-4 and TRBJ1-4; TRBD1 agrees at 11 bases. Germline V lookup: CDR1 MRHNA, CDR2 SNTAGT. After removal of 4 bases from V and 6 bases from J, the junction contained 4 bases not matched to a gene. The length of the CDR3 is 15 residues. The CDR3 sequence is CASSVMDRGHEKLFF. DNA of the CDR3: TGTGCCAGCAGTGTCATGGACAGGGGGCATGAAAAACTGTTTTTT.

This clone was counted a single time. The chain recombines TRBV14 with TRBJ2-7; 7 bases line up with TRBD2. The CDR3 totals 13 residues. CDR1 is SGHDN and CDR2 is FVKESK in the germline V gene. J gave up 3 bases and V 4 bases, and 3 bases lay outside the gene matches. CDR3 bases: TGTGCCAGCAGCCCCGAGCGGGACTACGAGCAGTACTTC. Translated, it gives CASSPERDYEQYF. Looking up the rest from reference TRBV14 and TRBJ2-7 gives the full variable domain: EAGVTQFPSHSVIEKGQTVTLRCDPISGHDNLYWYRRVMGKEIKFLLHFVKESKQDESGMPNNRFLAERTGGTYSTLKVQPAELEDSGVYFCASSPERDYEQYFGPGTRLTVT.

This clone was seen a single time. The chain joins TRBV5-1 to TRBJ2-7, with D tentatively TRBD2 (5 bases). The V gene lost 0 bases and the J gene lost 6 bases, with 13 bases spanning the gap. Germline V CDR1 and CDR2: SGHRS, YFSETQ. There are 14 residues in the CDR3. The CDR3 spells CASSLVEGPSEQYF. Here the CDR3 DNA reads TGCGCCAGCAGCTTGGTAGAGGGCCCTTCCGAGCAGTACTTC.

The chain links TRBV7-3 to TRBJ1-2; D possibly corresponds to TRBD1 (5 bases). V was cut by 1 base and J by 6 bases, with 21 bases left in between. Per the germline V gene, CDR1 is SGHTA and CDR2 is FQGTGA. The CDR3 contains 17 residues. DNA of the CDR3: TGTGCCAGCAGCTTAAGGCTCCAGACAGTGGGGGGAAATGGCTACACCTTC. This codes for CASSLRLQTVGGNGYTF.

In its sample, this clone was seen once. J is TRBJ1-1 and V is TRBV4-3; weak D call: TRBD1 (5 bases). The CDR3 spans 16 residues. Germline lookup yields CDR1 LGHNA and CDR2 YSLEER. The V end lost 0 bases, the J end lost 4 bases, and 15 bases lay between the germline ends. The CDR3 loop is CASSQDPGMLGTEAFF. The DNA for the CDR3 is TGCGCCAGCAGCCAAGACCCAGGGATGTTGGGCACTGAAGCTTTCTTT.

The chain employs TRBV5-6 and TRBJ2-7; D is possibly TRBD2 (5 bases). The CDR3 consists of 15 residues. Germline V gene sequence: CDR1 SGHDT, CDR2 YYEEEE. With 2 bases removed from V and 3 bases from J, the gap between germline ends came to 15 bases. The CDR3 DNA sequence: TGTGCCAGCAGCTTAATGAACGGAGGCTTCTACGAGCAGTACTTC. Translating it yields CASSLMNGGFYEQYF.

CDR3 residues: CATDTGTGVHEQYF. The CDR3 coding sequence is TGTGCCACCGACACCGGGACAGGGGTCCACGAGCAGTACTTC. The chain is built from TRBV28 and TRBJ2-7; TRBD1 matches 10 bases. The V segment lost 10 bases and the J segment 5 bases; nucleotides outside the gene matches: 11. This CDR3 is 14 amino acids long. Germline V CDR1 and CDR2: MDHEN, SYDVKM.

The V and J genes are TRBV19 and TRBJ1-5; D perhaps matches TRBD1 (5 bases). The CDR3 contains 17 residues. V shed 2 bases and J shed 3 bases, with 17 bases lying between them. The V gene's germline CDR1 is LNHDA and CDR2 SQIVND (reference sequence). For the CDR3, the DNA is TGTGCCAGTAGTATAAGTAGGCGGGGCACGTCCAATCAGCCCCAGCATTTT. Residues: CASSISRRGTSNQPQHF.

The chain carries TRBV27 and TRBJ2-1; D may be TRBD2 (6 bases). In germline, CDR1 is MNHEY, CDR2 SMNVEV (reference sequence). V was cut by 6 bases and J by 6 bases, with 12 bases left in between. The CDR3 has 13 residues. CDR3 nucleotide sequence: TGTGCCAGCAGAGGGGACTGGGGCAATGAGCAGTTCTTC. It is translated as CASRGDWGNEQFF.

The rearrangement links TRBV6-5 to TRBJ2-7; 10 bases agree with TRBD2. Germline CDR1 is MNHEY and CDR2 is SVGAGI. V was pared by 5 bases and J by 0 bases, with 4 bases of the junction left unmatched. The CDR3 is made up of 15 amino acids. This CDR3 reads CASSPRTSGSYEQYF. In DNA form, the CDR3 reads TGTGCCAGCAGTCCTAGGACTAGCGGCTCCTACGAGCAGTACTTC.

The chain employs TRBV6-5 and TRBJ1-2; no reliable D call. The germline V gene encodes CDR1 MNHEY and CDR2 SVGAGI. The CDR3 totals 13 residues. Trimming stripped 10 bases from V and 4 bases from J, with 16 bases between. CDR3 in amino acids: CAISLGISYGYTF. Written as DNA, the CDR3 is TGTGCCATCTCACTCGGGATTAGCTATGGCTACACCTTC.

This chain joins TRBV21-1 and TRBJ2-7; the table's D gene call, TRBD2, was not cross checked with the DNA. TRBV21-1 is annotated as a pseudogene. The CDR3 covers 16 residues. Written as DNA, the CDR3 is TGTGCCAGCACCCCCCTTATGGCGGGAGGATCCTACGAGCAGTACTTC. Translated, it gives CASTPLMAGGSYEQYF.

This chain uses TRBV19 with TRBJ1-1, with 9 bases lining up with TRBD1. The CDR3 has 13 residues. CDR1 and CDR2 (germline): LNHDA, SQIVND (reference sequence). The V and J ends lost 10 bases and 8 bases, in that order; junction bases with no gene match: 11. CDR3 sequence reads: CATRFGTGGEAFF. DNA for the CDR3: TGTGCCACGAGGTTTGGTACAGGGGGCGAAGCTTTCTTT.

V and J are TRBV30 and TRBJ1-2, with 7 positions matching TRBD1. Germline V CDR1 and CDR2: GTSNPN, SVGIG (reference sequence). The junction had 16 bases not matched to a gene; V was cut back by 4 bases and J by 8 bases. The CDR3 is 15 amino acids. Here the CDR3 DNA reads TGTGCCTGGAACCTACTCACAGGGGATCTAGGAGGCTACACCTTC. Amino acids: CAWNLLTGDLGGYTF.

The chain recombines TRBV28 with TRBJ2-2; 7 positions match TRBD1. Germline CDR1 is MDHEN and CDR2 is SYDVKM. This CDR3 is built from 13 residues. V gave up 7 bases and J gave up 4 bases; unmatched junction bases: 3. CDR3 protein: CASIQGVTGELFF. The CDR3 DNA sequence: TGTGCCAGCATCCAGGGGGTCACCGGGGAGCTGTTTTTT.

The genes are TRBV5-4 and TRBJ2-3, with 9 nucleotides matching TRBD2. The CDR3 extends over 13 amino acids. V lost 3 bases, J lost 7 bases, and 3 bases stayed unmatched. The germline gives CDR1 SGHNT, CDR2 YYREEE (reference sequence). The CDR3 nucleotides are TGTGCCAGCAGCTCCGGACTAGCGTATACGCAGTATTTT. Translation: CASSSGLAYTQYF.

V and J are TRBV11-2 and TRBJ2-7; TRBD1 agrees at 11 bases. Germline CDR1 is SGHAT and CDR2 is FQNNGV. The V gene end was trimmed by 4 bases and the J gene end by 3 bases; junction bases not matched to a gene: 5. The CDR3 has 15 residues. CDR3 nucleotide sequence: TGTGCCAGCAGCTCAGCGGGGACAGGGGGCTACGAGCAGTACTTC. The encoded protein is CASSSAGTGGYEQYF.

J is TRBJ2-1 and V is TRBV12-5; 11 positions match TRBD2. This CDR3 contains 18 residues. Losses at the gene ends were 3 bases for V and 1 base for J; bases not matched to a gene: 8. From germline, CDR1 is LGHNT and CDR2 FRNRAP. The CDR3: CASGLRQTSGISYNEQFF. CDR3 in DNA: TGTGCTAGTGGTTTACGTCAGACTAGCGGGATTTCCTACAATGAGCAGTTCTTC.

The gene calls are TRBV15 and TRBJ1-2; weak D call: TRBD1 (5 bases). Trimming stripped 6 bases from V and 0 bases from J, with 14 bases between. The CDR3 is 15 amino acids. CDR1 is LNHNV and CDR2 is YYDKDF in the germline V gene (reference sequence). This CDR3 is CATSLPLTANYGYTF. The CDR3 bases are TGTGCCACCAGTCTACCGTTGACAGCTAACTATGGCTACACCTTC.